This entry concerns a single TCR beta chain. The sample originates from a study of blood T cell repertoires in COVID-19. On the study more broadly: Samples came from the United States, Italy and Spain, spanning acute and convalescent COVID-19. Sources were T cells, B-cell-depleted T cells, or PBMCs; the material itself was cDNA or gDNA.

In the authors' workflow: Amplification with reference gene primers provided the estimates of nucleated cell counts. Generated by immunoSEQ multiplex PCR, the TCRdb table keeps only in-frame clones and is missing some. V and J calls and clone size come straight from that table; D and trimming were deduced from the DNA. The table lists 200,000 to 300,000 clones, 70% to 90% of them singletons. The J segment lost 4 bases and the V segment lost 4 bases, leaving 6 bases of the junction unmatched. The CDR3 is 17 residues long. Looked up from germline, CDR1 is SGHTS and CDR2 is YDEGEE. The clonotype originates from a man between 50 and 59 years old with acute or convalescent COVID-19. The specimen sequenced was peripheral blood. The V gene is TRBV5-8, the J gene TRBJ2-2, with TRBD2 matching over 14 bases. The CDR3 bases are TGTGCCAGCAGCAATACAGGGACTAGCGGGAGCACCGGGGAGCTGTTTTTT. This gives the protein CASSNTGTSGSTGELFF.